The 10 T cell receptor beta chains in this list originate from one sample, sequenced in a study of cytomegalovirus exposure and HLA in healthy donors. With 60 Vbeta and 13 Jbeta primers, the PCR was carried out. Profiled with immunoSEQ multiplex PCR; TCRdb holds only in-frame clones, not every one. Among around 150,000 clones listed, under 70% were seen once. The sequencing sample was made of PBMCs. All receptors derive from a woman aged 55-75 years in good health and CMV-seronegative.

The V and J genes are TRBV6-5 and TRBJ2-3; D remains ambiguous. Germline assignment: CDR1 MNHEY and CDR2 SVGAGI. This CDR3 has 14 residues. V shed 0 bases and J shed 4 bases, with 8 bases lying between them. In DNA form, the CDR3 reads TGTGCCAGCAGTTACTCGGAGTATTCAGATACGCAGTATTTT. Translation gives CASSYSEYSDTQYF.

The chain recombines TRBV7-9 with TRBJ1-4; 8 bases are shared with TRBD1. In germline, CDR1 is SEHNR, CDR2 FQNEAQ (reference sequence). Germline trimming cut 5 bases from V and 8 bases from J; bases unmatched to any gene: 10. The CDR3 covers 15 residues. In DNA form, the CDR3 reads TGTGCCAGCAGCATGCCCCAGGGGGCAGTCGAAAAACTGTTTTTT. This sequence encodes CASSMPQGAVEKLFF.

This clone was recorded a few times. The chain has TRBV21-1 and TRBJ2-7; whether TRBD1, the table's D call, matches the DNA was not checked. TRBV21-1 is a documented pseudogene. CDR3 length: 17 amino acids. CDR3 sequence (DNA): TGTGCCAGCAGCCTATTACCCCCGCACAGGGTGAGCTACGAGCAGTACTTC. Translating it yields CASSLLPPHRVSYEQYF.

A single count supports this clone. V usage is TRBV9 and J usage is TRBJ2-3, with TRBD1 matching 12 bases. Germline loops: CDR1 SGDLS, CDR2 YYNGEE. V lost 3 bases to trimming and J lost 5 bases; unmatched junction nucleotides: 7. The CDR3 extends over 16 amino acids. The CDR3 DNA reads as TGTGCCAGCAGCGCCCCCGGGACAGGGGGCTTAGATACGCAGTATTTT. Amino acids: CASSAPGTGGLDTQYF.

V is TRBV5-4 and J is TRBJ2-2; 7 bases are shared with TRBD2. Germline V CDR1 and CDR2: SGHNT, YYREEE (reference sequence). The CDR3 contains 16 residues. The junction had 11 bases not matched to a gene; V was cut back by 4 bases and J by 5 bases. The CDR3 protein is CASSPHSGTGTGELFF. CDR3 sequence (DNA): TGTGCCAGCAGCCCCCACAGCGGGACGGGGACCGGGGAGCTGTTTTTT.

The gene calls are TRBV11-2 and TRBJ1-1; 8 bases map to TRBD1. V gave up 0 bases and J gave up 8 bases; unmatched junction bases: 11. Germline V lookup: CDR1 SGHAT, CDR2 FQNNGV. The CDR3 spans 16 residues. CDR3 in amino acids: CASSLDLGTGWREAFF. CDR3 coding DNA: TGTGCCAGCAGCTTAGATCTCGGGACAGGTTGGAGAGAAGCTTTCTTT.

The CDR3 spells CASSFALADYNEQFF. For the CDR3, the DNA is TGTGCCAGCAGCTTCGCACTAGCGGATTACAATGAGCAGTTCTTC. This sequence joins TRBV7-7 and TRBJ2-1; the match to TRBD2 covers 8 bases. Germline CDR1 SSHAT, CDR2 FNYEAQ (reference sequence). The CDR3 runs to 15 residues. V shed 3 bases, J shed 4 bases, and the junction held 5 bases outside the gene matches.

The genes are TRBV2 and TRBJ2-7; 11 bases match TRBD2. Germline trimming cut 2 bases from V and 2 bases from J; bases unmatched to any gene: 2. Germline CDR1 is SNHLY and CDR2 is FYNNEI. The CDR3 runs to 15 residues. CDR3 in DNA: TGTGCCAGCAGTGAACTAGCGGGGGGTCCCTACGAGCAGTACTTC. This encodes CASSELAGGPYEQYF.

The V and J genes are TRBV19 and TRBJ2-1, with D possibly being TRBD2 (5 bases). The CDR3 is made up of 15 amino acids. V lost 3 bases and J lost 5, with 14 bases in between. Germline CDR1 reads LNHDA; CDR2 reads SQIVND (reference sequence). CDR3 DNA: TGTGCCAGTAGTATTGGCGGGCTAATGGACAATGAGCAGTTCTTC. Translation: CASSIGGLMDNEQFF.

This clone was seen ten or more times. J is TRBJ2-3 and V is TRBV4-2; 11 positions agree with TRBD2. This CDR3 has 17 residues. CDR1 and CDR2 from the germline V gene are LGHNA and YNFKEQ. With 0 bases clipped from V and 3 bases from J, the junction kept 5 bases outside the gene matches. The CDR3 DNA follows: TGTGCCAGCAGCCAAGACTATAGGACTAGCGGGACAGATACGCAGTATTTT. It specifies CASSQDYRTSGTDTQYF.